The clone carrying this T cell receptor beta chain was picked up a small number of times. The antigen remains undetermined. This record comes from a study of T cell responses to AZD1222 COVID-19 vaccine. V gave up 3 bases and J gave up 3 bases; unmatched junction bases: 6. This CDR3 has 16 amino acids. Germline CDR1 reads MGHRA; CDR2 reads YSYEKL. Sequencing used immunoSEQ multiplex PCR; TCRdb keeps in-frame clones, though not all of them. The table records more than 75,000 clones, 91% of them present only once. Pooled samples include second doses given at about 4 or 12 weeks. Study results and limitations: Possibly, clonal diversity was underestimated; donors were largely white British and included more females. The CD4 TCRs associated with vaccination extended across spike and predominated at 160-218 and 743-854. Among those given AZD1222, only five or six were seropositive at baseline.

The V gene is TRBV4-1, the J gene TRBJ2-1; 9 positions match TRBD2. This receptor was taken from an adult who received the AZD1222 COVID-19 vaccine. The sample consisted of peripheral blood, taken 28 days after the second AZD1222 dose. The CDR3 loop is CASSHPSGKIYNEQFF. CDR3 DNA: TGCGCCAGCAGCCACCCTAGCGGGAAGATCTACAATGAGCAGTTCTTC.